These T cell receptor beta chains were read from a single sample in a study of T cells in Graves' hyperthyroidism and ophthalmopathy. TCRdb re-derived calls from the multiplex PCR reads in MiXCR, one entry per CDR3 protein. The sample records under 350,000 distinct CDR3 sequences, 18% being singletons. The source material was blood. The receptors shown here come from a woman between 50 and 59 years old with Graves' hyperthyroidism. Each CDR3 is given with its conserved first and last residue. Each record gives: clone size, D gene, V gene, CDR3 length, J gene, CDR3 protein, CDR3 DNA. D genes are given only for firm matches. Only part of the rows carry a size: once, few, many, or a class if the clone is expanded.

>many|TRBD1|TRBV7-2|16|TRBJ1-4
CASSRLTGTGYEKLFF
TGTGCCAGCAGCCGTCTAACGGGGACAGGGTACGAAAAACTGTTTTTT
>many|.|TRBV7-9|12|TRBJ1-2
CASSGKNYGYTF
TGTGCCAGCAGCGGCAAAAACTATGGCTACACCTTC
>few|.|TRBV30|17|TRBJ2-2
CAWSVFGEPQNTGELFF
TGTGCCTGGAGTGTTTTTGGGGAACCACAGAACACCGGGGAGCTGTTTTTT
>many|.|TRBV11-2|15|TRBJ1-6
CASSSFKGDNSPLHF
TGTGCCAGCAGCTCGTTTAAGGGGGATAATTCACCCCTCCACTTT
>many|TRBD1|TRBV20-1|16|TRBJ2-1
CSARDKGQGAYNEQFF
TGCAGTGCTAGAGATAAGGGGCAGGGGGCCTACAATGAGCAGTTCTTC
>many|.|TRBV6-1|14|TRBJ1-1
CASSILGGNTEAFF
TGTGCCAGCAGCATCTTGGGAGGGAACACTGAAGCTTTCTTT
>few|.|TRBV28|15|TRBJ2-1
CASSSLGLPSPEQFF
TGTGCCAGCAGTTCCCTGGGACTCCCTTCTCCAGAGCAGTTCTTC
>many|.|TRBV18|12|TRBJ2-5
CASSPQQETQYF
TGTGCCAGCTCACCACAGCAAGAGACCCAGTACTTC
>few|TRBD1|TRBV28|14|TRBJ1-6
CASSLNRGYSPLHF
TGTGCCAGCAGTTTAAACAGGGGGTACTCACCCCTCCACTTT
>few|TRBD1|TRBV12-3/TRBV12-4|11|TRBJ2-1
CASTLGQGQFF
TGTGCCAGCACCCTGGGACAGGGGCAGTTCTTC
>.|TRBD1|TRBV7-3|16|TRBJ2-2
CASSLMGQENTGELFF
TGTGCCAGCAGCTTAATGGGACAGGAGAACACCGGGGAGCTGTTTTTT
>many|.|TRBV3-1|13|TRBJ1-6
CASSQGVPSPLHF
TGTGCCAGCAGCCAAGGCGTTCCCTCACCCCTCCACTTT
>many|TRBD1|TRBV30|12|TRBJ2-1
CASRTGLGEQFF
TGTGCCTCCCGGACAGGGCTCGGTGAGCAGTTCTTC
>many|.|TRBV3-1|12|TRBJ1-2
CASSLYSDRYTF
TGTGCCAGCAGCCTGTACTCGGACCGCTACACCTTC
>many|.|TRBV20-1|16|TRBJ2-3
CSASPPQVISTDTQYF
TGCAGTGCTAGCCCCCCGCAGGTGATAAGCACAGATACGCAGTATTTT
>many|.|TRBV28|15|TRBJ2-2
CASSSLASSTGELFF
TGTGCCAGCAGTTCCCTAGCCTCCAGCACCGGGGAGCTGTTTTTT
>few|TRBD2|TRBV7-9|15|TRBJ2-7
CASSPDLAGDYEQYF
TGTGCCAGCAGCCCAGACCTAGCGGGGGACTACGAGCAGTACTTC
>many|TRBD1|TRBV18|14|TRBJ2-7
CASSPGQGDAEQYF
TGTGCCAGCTCACCAGGCCAGGGGGATGCCGAGCAGTACTTC
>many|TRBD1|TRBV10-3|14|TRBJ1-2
CASIGGRGVYGYTF
TGTGCCTCGATCGGTGGCAGGGGGGTTTATGGCTACACCTTC
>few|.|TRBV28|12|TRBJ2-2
CASDSQTGELFF
TGTGCCAGCGACAGCCAAACCGGGGAGCTGTTTTTT
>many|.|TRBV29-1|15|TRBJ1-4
CSVEDRGEGGEKLFF
TGCAGCGTTGAAGATCGAGGAGAAGGCGGCGAAAAACTGTTTTTT
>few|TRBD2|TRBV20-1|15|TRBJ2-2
CSARSLAANTGEPFF
TGCAGTGCTAGGTCCCTAGCGGCGAACACCGGGGAGCCGTTTTTT
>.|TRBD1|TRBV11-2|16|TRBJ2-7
CASSSRDRIRRYEQYF
TGTGCCAGCAGCTCCCGGGACAGGATACGACGGTACGAGCAGTACTTC
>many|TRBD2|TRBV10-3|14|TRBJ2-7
CAISELSGSYEQYF
TGTGCCATCAGTGAGTTGAGCGGGAGTTACGAGCAGTACTTC
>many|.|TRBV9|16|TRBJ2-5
CASSVAQGGVQETQYF
TGTGCCAGCAGCGTAGCCCAGGGTGGAGTACAAGAGACCCAGTACTTC
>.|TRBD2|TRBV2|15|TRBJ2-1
CASSGTSKVYNEQFF
TGTGCCAGCAGTGGGACTAGCAAAGTCTACAATGAGCAGTTCTTC
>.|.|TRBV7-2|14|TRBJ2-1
CASSPEGVYNEQFF
TGTGCCAGCAGCCCGGAGGGGGTTTACAATGAGCAGTTCTTC
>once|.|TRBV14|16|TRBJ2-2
CASSQARGTFTGELFF
TGTGCCAGCAGCCAAGCCCGGGGGACCTTCACCGGGGAGCTGTTTTTT
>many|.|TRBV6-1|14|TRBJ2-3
CASSQGRAADTQYF
TGTGCCAGCAGTCAGGGGAGGGCCGCAGATACGCAGTATTTT
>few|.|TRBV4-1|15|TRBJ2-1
CASSQVGRPMVEQFF
TGCGCCAGCAGCCAAGTAGGGCGGCCTATGGTTGAGCAGTTCTTC
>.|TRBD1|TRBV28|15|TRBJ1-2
CASRLRQGWGYGYTF
TGTGCCAGCAGACTCCGACAGGGATGGGGCTATGGCTACACCTTC
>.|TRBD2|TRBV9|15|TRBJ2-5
CASSNPAGVEETQYF
TGTGCCAGCAGCAACCCAGCGGGAGTCGAAGAGACCCAGTACTTC
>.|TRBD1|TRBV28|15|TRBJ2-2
CASSPGTGSTGELFF
TGTGCCAGCAGTCCAGGGACAGGGAGTACCGGGGAGCTGTTTTTT
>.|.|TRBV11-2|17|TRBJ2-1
CASSIRATSRSGNEQFF
TGTGCCAGTAGTATTAGGGCCACTAGTAGATCGGGCAATGAGCAGTTCTTC
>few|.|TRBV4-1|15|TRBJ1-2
CASSQEPGGAYGYTF
TGCGCCAGCAGCCAAGAACCTGGGGGGGCCTATGGCTACACCTTC
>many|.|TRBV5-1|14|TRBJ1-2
CASSLGGSNYGYTF
TGCGCCAGCAGCTTGGGTGGATCTAACTATGGCTACACCTTC
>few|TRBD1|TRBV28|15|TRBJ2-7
CASSFDRGGSYEQYF
TGTGCCAGCAGTTTTGACAGGGGCGGCTCCTACGAGCAGTACTTC
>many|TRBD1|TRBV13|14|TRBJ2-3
CASSSRGWTDTQYF
TGTGCCAGCAGTTCCAGGGGGTGGACAGATACGCAGTATTTT
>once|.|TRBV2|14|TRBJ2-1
CASSRQFSYNEQFF
TGTGCCAGCAGTCGGCAGTTCTCCTACAATGAGCAGTTCTTC
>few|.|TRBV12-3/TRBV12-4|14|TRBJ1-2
CASSLGTAYYGYTF
TGTGCCAGCAGTTTAGGTACAGCATATTATGGCTACACCTTC
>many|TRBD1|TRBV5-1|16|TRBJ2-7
CASSLAPGTGIYEQYF
TGCGCCAGCAGCTTAGCCCCCGGGACAGGGATATACGAGCAGTACTTC
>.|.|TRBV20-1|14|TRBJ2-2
CSARGVSGSGELFF
TGCAGTGCTAGAGGGGTTAGCGGTAGCGGGGAGCTGTTTTTT
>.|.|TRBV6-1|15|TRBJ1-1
CASRTTGLTGGEAFF
TGTGCCAGCAGGACCACAGGGTTGACTGGTGGTGAAGCTTTCTTT
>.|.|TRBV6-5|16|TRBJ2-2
CASSYWGASNTGELFF
TGTGCCAGCAGTTACTGGGGAGCCTCGAACACCGGGGAGCTGTTTTTT
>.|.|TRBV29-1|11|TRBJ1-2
CSQSTNYGYTF
TGCAGCCAGAGTACTAACTATGGCTACACCTTC
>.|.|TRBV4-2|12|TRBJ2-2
CASSQERGELFF
TGTGCCAGCAGCCAAGAGAGGGGGGAGCTGTTTTTT